The clone carrying this T cell receptor beta chain occurred a few times. Its antigen is not identified. Unique molecular identifiers were present in the TCR beta cDNA libraries. The authors obtained 500,000 or so cDNA molecules from roughly 1 to 10 million T cells. TCRdb processed the PCR reads anew with MiXCR; each CDR3 protein has one entry. In the table there are about 500,000 distinct CDR3 sequences, 45% of which are singletons. There are 16 residues in the CDR3. Germline V gene sequence: CDR1 SGHRS, CDR2 YFSETQ. Trimming removed 1 base from V and 2 bases from J; junction bases left unmatched: 5. The record originates from a study of post-analysis software for immune sequencing data. The study's findings and limits: Controls showed lower frequencies than patients for four to six TRBV segments, and TRBV5-6, TRBV5-1 and TRBV20-1 were among these. The normalized Chao1 diversity of multiple sclerosis patients was significantly lower than that of controls.

The V and J genes are TRBV5-1 and TRBJ2-2, with 7 nucleotides matching TRBD2. The specimen was blood. The sequence came from a girl between 10 and 17 years old with multiple sclerosis. The CDR3 coding sequence is TGCGCCAGCAGCTTGTTTAGCGGGCAAAACACCGGGGAGCTGTTTTTT. Its translation: CASSLFSGQNTGELFF.